The clone carrying this T cell receptor (beta chain) has a count of ten or more. Antigen specificity is unknown. These data belong to a study of T cells in Graves' hyperthyroidism and ophthalmopathy. Broader study findings: Patients with ophthalmopathy were separated from those with stable hyperthyroidism by a 13 V-J model. Blood also contained most expanded thyroid clonotypes above 0.001.

Pregnant or lactating patients were excluded, as were those with uncontrolled infection or other autoimmune disease. RNA transcripts served as the template for amplifying TCR beta CDR3 regions. Carried out on the TCR CDR3, a first-round RT-PCR used the HTBI primer set. TCRdb reanalysed the multiplex PCR reads using MiXCR and keeps one entry per CDR3 protein. This sample has around 660,000 distinct CDR3 sequences; roughly 45% occur once, and the top ten carry about 7.2%. V lost 1 base and J lost 5, with 18 bases in between. The CDR3 sequence is 16 residues long. Germline V CDR1 and CDR2: SGHTA, FQGNSA.

The source is an adult man with Graves' disease, either hyperthyroidism or ophthalmopathy (not recorded which). The sequenced sample consisted of peripheral blood or thyroid tissue (not recorded which). The chain employs TRBV7-2 and TRBJ2-7; D is possibly TRBD2 (6 bases). The CDR3 loop reads CASSLGAGLPGHEQYF. In nucleotides, the CDR3 is TGTGCCAGCAGCTTAGGGGCGGGGCTACCCGGACACGAGCAGTACTTC.